This T cell receptor (beta chain) emerged from a study of blood T cells in healthy people across ages. Through a sample-barcoded 5' primer and a J-beta primer mix, a second PCR was run for roughly 6 to 11 cycles. TCRdb re-derived calls from the 5' RACE reads in MiXCR, one entry per CDR3 protein. Of about 1.6 million distinct CDR3 sequences detected, about 31% appear once; the ten largest clones hold over 9%. The CDR3 contains 15 residues. V lost 3 bases and J 0 bases, leaving 13 bases between the germline ends. The V gene's germline CDR1 is SGHNT and CDR2 YYREEE (reference sequence). The table lists this clonotype with a few counts.

What was sequenced was blood. The V call is TRBV5-4, the J call TRBJ2-7; perhaps TRBD1 as D (6 bases). The source is a woman younger than 45 in good health. The CDR3 region is CASSSKQGSSYEQYF. DNA of the CDR3: TGTGCCAGCAGCTCGAAACAGGGCTCCTCCTACGAGCAGTACTTC.